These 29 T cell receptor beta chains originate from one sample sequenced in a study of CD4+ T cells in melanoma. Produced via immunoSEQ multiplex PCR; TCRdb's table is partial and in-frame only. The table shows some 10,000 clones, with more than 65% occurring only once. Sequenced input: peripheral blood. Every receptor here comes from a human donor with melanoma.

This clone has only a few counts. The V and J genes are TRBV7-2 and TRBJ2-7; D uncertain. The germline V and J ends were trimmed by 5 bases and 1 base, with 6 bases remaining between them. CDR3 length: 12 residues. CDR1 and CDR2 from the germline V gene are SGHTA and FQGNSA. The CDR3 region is CASSQSSYEQYF. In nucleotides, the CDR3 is TGTGCCAGCAGCCAGTCTTCCTACGAGCAGTACTTC.

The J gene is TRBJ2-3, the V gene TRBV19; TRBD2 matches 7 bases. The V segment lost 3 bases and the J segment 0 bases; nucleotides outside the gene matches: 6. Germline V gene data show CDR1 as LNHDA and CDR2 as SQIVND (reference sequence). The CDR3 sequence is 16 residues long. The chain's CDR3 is CASSITPAGSTDTQYF. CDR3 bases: TGTGCCAGTAGTATCACCCCAGCGGGGAGCACAGATACGCAGTATTTT.

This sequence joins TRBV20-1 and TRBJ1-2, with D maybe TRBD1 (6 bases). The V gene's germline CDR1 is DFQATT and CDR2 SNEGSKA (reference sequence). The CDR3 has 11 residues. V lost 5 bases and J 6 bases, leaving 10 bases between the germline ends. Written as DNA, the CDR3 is TGCAGTGCTCCCAGGACAGATGGCTACACCTTC. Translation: CSAPRTDGYTF.

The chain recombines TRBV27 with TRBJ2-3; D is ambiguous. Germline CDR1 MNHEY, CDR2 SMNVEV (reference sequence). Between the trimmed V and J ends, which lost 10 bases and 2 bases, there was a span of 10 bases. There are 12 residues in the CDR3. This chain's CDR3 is CATREVTDTQYF. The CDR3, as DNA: TGTGCCACCCGAGAGGTCACAGATACGCAGTATTTT.

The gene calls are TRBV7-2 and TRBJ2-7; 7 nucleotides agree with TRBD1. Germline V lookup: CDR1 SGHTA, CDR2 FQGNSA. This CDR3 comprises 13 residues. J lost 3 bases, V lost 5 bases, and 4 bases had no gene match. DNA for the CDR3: TGTGCCAGCAGCCCAGGGACAGACTACGAGCAGTACTTC. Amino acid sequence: CASSPGTDYEQYF.

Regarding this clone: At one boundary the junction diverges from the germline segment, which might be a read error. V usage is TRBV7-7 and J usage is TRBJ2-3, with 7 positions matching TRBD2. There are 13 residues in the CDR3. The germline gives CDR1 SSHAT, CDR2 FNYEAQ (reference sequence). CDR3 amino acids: CASSLAGSDTQYF. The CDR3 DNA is TGTGCTAGCAGCTTAGCGGGTTCAGATACGCAGTATTTT.

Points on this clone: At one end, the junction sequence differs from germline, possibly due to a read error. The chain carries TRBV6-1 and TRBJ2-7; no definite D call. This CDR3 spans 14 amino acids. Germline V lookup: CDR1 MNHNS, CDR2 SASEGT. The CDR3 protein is CASSLLLLHYERYF. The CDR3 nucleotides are TGTGCCAGCAGTTTACTACTACTCCACTACGAGCGGTACTTC.

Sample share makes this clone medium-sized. CDR3 bases: TGTGCCAGCACCTTAACCGGGGGCTATGGCTACACCTTC. Translating it yields CASTLTGGYGYTF. The V and J genes are TRBV28 and TRBJ1-2; weak D call: TRBD1 (5 bases). The CDR3 loop spans 13 amino acids. CDR1 and CDR2 (germline): MDHEN, SYDVKM. Trimming took 7 bases from V and 4 from J, leaving 13 bases between them.

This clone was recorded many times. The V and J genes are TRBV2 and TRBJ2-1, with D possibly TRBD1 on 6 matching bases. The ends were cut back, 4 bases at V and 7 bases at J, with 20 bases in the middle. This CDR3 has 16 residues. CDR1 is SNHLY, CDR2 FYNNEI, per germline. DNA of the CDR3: TGTGCCAGCAGTGCATTCCACTCACAGGGATCAAATGAGCAGTTCTTC. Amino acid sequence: CASSAFHSQGSNEQFF.

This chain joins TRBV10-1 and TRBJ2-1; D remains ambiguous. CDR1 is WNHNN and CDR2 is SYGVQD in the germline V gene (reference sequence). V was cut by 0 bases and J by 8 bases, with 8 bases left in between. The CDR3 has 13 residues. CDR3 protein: CASSESFMDEQFF. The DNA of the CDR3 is TGCGCCAGCAGTGAGTCCTTCATGGATGAGCAGTTCTTC.

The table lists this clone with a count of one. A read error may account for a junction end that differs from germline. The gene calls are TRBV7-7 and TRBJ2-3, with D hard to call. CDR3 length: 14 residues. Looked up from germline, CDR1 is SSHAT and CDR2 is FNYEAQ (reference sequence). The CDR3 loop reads CASSLSPNTDTQYF. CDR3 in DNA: TGTGCTAGCAGCTTATCCCCAAACACAGATACGCAGTATTTT.

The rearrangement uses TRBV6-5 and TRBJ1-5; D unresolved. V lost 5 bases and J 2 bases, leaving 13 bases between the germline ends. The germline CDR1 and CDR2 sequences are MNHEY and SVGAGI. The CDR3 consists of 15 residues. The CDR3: CASSPSGIGNQPQHF. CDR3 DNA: TGTGCCAGCAGTCCCTCGGGTATTGGCAATCAGCCCCAGCATTTT.

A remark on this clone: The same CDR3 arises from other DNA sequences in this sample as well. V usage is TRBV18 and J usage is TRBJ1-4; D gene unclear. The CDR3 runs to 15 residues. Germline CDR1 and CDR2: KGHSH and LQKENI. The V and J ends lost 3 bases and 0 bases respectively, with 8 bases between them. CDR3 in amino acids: CASSPRQATNEKLFF. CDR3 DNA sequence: TGTGCCAGCTCACCGCGACAAGCAACTAATGAAAAACTGTTTTTT. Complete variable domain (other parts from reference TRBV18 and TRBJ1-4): NAGVMQNPRHLVRRRGQEARLRCSPMKGHSHVYWYRQLPEEGLKFMVYLQKENIIDESGMPKERFSAEFPKEGPSILRIQQVVRGDSAAYFCASSPRQATNEKLFFGSGTQLSVL.

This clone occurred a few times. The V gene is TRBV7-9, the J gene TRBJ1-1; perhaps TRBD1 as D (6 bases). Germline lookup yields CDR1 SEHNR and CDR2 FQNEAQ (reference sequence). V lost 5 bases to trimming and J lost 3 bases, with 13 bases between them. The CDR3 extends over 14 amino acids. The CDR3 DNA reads TGTGCCAGCAGCCGGACAGCCAGGGACACTGAAGCTTTCTTT. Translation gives CASSRTARDTEAFF.

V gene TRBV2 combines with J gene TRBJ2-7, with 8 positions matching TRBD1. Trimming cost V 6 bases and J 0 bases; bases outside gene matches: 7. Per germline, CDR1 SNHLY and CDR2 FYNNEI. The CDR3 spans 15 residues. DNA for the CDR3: TGTGCCAGCAGAGCGGACAGGGTTCTCTCCTACGAGCAGTACTTC. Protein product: CASRADRVLSYEQYF.

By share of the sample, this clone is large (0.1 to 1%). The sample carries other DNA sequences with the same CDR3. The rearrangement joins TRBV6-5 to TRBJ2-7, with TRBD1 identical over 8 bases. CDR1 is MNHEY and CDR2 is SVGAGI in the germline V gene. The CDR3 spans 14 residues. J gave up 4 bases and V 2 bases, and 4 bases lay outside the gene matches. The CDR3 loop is CASSYGTGKYEQYF. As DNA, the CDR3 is TGTGCCAGCAGTTACGGGACAGGAAAGTACGAGCAGTACTTC.

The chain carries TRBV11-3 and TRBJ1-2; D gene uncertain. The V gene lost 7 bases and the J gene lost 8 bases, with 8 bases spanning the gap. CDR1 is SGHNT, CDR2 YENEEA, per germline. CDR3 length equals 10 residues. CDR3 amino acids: CASKESGYTF. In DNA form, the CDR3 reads TGTGCCAGCAAGGAGTCAGGCTACACCTTC.

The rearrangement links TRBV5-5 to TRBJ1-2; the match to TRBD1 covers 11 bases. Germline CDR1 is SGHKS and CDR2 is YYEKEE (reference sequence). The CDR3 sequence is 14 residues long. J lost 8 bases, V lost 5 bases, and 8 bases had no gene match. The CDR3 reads CASRPGQGVWGYTF. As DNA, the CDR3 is TGTGCCAGCAGGCCGGGACAGGGGGTTTGGGGCTACACCTTC.

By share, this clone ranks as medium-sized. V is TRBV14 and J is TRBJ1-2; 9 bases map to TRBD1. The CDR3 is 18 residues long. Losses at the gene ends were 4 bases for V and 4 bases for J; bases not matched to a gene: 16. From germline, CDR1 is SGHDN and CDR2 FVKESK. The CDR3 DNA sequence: TGTGCCAGCAGCCCCCCCCGGACAGGGGCCACCGTCGGCTATGGCTACACCTTC. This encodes CASSPPRTGATVGYGYTF.

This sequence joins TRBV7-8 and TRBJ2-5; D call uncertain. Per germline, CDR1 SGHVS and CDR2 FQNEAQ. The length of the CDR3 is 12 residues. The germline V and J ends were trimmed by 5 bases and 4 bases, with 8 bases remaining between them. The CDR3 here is CASSNHGETQYF. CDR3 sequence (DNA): TGTGCCAGCAGCAACCACGGAGAGACCCAGTACTTC.

CDR3 sequence (DNA): TGTGCCAGCAGTAATAGCGGGGGGGGGTTCGCGAACACCGGGGAGCTGTTTTTT. Protein sequence: CASSNSGGGFANTGELFF. The chain couples TRBV25-1 to TRBJ2-2, with 11 positions matching TRBD2. Germline-derived CDR1 and CDR2 are MGHDK and SYGVNS. With V trimmed by 5 bases and J by 0 bases, 8 bases remained unmatched. The CDR3 runs to 18 residues.

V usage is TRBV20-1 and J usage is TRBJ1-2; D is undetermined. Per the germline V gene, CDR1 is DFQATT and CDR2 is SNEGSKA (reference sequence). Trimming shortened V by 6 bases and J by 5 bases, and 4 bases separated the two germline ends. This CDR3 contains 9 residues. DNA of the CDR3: TGCAGTGCCGCGTATGGCTACACCTTC. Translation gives CSAAYGYTF.

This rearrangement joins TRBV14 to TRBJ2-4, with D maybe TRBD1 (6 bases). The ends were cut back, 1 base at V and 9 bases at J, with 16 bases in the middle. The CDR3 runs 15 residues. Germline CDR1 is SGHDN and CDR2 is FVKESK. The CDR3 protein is CASSQAGTSGSIQYF. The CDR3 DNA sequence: TGTGCCAGCAGCCAAGCTGGGACATCGGGCTCCATTCAGTACTTC.

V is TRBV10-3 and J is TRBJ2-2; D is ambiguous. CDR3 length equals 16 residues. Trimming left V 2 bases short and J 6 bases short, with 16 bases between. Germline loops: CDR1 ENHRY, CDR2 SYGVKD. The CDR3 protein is CAISEAGLRGAGELFF. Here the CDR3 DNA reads TGTGCCATCAGTGAGGCCGGGCTTAGAGGCGCCGGGGAGCTGTTTTTT.

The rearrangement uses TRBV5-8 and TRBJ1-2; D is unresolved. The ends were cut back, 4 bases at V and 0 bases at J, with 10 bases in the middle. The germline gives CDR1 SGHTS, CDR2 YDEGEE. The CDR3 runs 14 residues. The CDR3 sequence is CASSILDSNYGYTF. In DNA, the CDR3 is TGTGCCAGCAGCATACTGGATTCTAACTATGGCTACACCTTC.

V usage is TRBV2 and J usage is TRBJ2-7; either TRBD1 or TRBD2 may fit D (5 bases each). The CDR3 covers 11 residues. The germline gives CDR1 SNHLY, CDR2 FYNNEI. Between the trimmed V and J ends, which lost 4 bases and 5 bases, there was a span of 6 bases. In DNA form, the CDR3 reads TGTGCCAGCAGTGCGGGGCACGAGCAGTACTTC. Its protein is CASSAGHEQYF.

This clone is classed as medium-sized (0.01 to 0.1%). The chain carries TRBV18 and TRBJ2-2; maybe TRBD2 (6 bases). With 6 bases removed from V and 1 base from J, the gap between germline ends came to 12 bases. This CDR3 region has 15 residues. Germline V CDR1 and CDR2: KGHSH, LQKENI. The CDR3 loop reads CASSPGLQNTGELFF. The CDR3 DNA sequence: TGTGCCAGCTCGCCGGGACTGCAGAACACCGGGGAGCTGTTTTTT. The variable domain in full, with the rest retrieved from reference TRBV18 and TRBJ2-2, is NAGVMQNPRHLVRRRGQEARLRCSPMKGHSHVYWYRQLPEEGLKFMVYLQKENIIDESGMPKERFSAEFPKEGPSILRIQQVVRGDSAAYFCASSPGLQNTGELFFGEGSRLTVL.

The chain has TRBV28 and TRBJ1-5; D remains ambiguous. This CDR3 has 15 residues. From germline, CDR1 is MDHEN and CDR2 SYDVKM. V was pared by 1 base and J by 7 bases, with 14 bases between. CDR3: CASSLSAGGFQPQHF. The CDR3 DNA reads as TGTGCCAGCAGTTTATCGGCAGGTGGGTTCCAGCCCCAGCATTTT.

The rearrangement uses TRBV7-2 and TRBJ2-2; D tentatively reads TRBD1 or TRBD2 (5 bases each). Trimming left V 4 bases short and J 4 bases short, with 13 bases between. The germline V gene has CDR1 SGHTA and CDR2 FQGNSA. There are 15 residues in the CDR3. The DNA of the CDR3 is TGTGCCAGCAGCTCCCCTACCGGGGCCACCGGGGAGCTGTTTTTT. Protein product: CASSSPTGATGELFF.